The entry that follows covers one T cell receptor beta chain sequence. Antigen specificity is unknown. This sample is part of a study of T cells after posttransplantation cyclophosphamide. Libraries were prepared by immunoSEQ multiplex PCR; TCRdb keeps only in-frame clonotypes and omits some of them. This sample has tens of thousands of clones, with 92% found just once. Overall study findings and caveats: Later post-transplant blood repertoires were often dominated by donor CD8+ memory clones. Recipient CMV seropositivity and CMV reactivation strongly tracked TRB clonality. Tissue-infiltrating T cells from skin or gut overlapped little with blood T cells.

Germline CDR1 LNHDA, CDR2 SQIVND (reference sequence). CDR3 length equals 15 residues. J lost 7 bases, V lost 1 base, and 5 bases had no gene match. Sequencing was carried out using PBMCs. J is TRBJ2-1 and V is TRBV19, with 9 nucleotides matching TRBD2. The source of this sequence is a woman aged 45-59 years in good health and a related stem cell transplant donor. The CDR3 DNA follows: TGTGCCAGTAGTATAGTAGCGGGAGCTGGGAATGAGCAGTTCTTC. Translated: CASSIVAGAGNEQFF. Full variable domain (rest looked up from reference TRBV19 and TRBJ2-1): DGGITQSPKYLFRKEGQNVTLSCEQNLNHDAMYWYRQDPGQGLRLIYYSQIVNDFQKGDIAEGYSVSREKKESFPLTVTSAQKNPTAFYLCASSIVAGAGNEQFFGPGTRLTVL.